The next 30 T cell receptor beta chains were all read from a single sample in a study of cytomegalovirus exposure and HLA in healthy donors. Profiled with immunoSEQ multiplex PCR; TCRdb holds only in-frame clones, not every one. The sample lists more than 55,000 clones; roughly 96% were seen once. Source material: PBMCs. Source of these receptors: a man aged 18 to 30 in good health and CMV-seronegative.

This clone was observed a single time. The gene calls are TRBV19 and TRBJ2-7; 9 nucleotides agree with TRBD2. The germline CDR1 and CDR2 sequences are LNHDA and SQIVND (reference sequence). Trimming at V came to 3 bases and at J to 2 bases, leaving 5 bases not matched to a gene. The CDR3 totals 15 residues. The CDR3 is CASSIRREGPYEQYF. As DNA, the CDR3 is TGTGCCAGTAGTATCCGGCGGGAGGGCCCCTACGAGCAGTACTTC.

V is TRBV30 and J is TRBJ1-4; 12 bases fit TRBD1. The CDR3 sequence is 15 residues long. Germline CDR1 reads GTSNPN; CDR2 reads SVGIG (reference sequence). The V and J ends lost 3 bases and 8 bases, in that order; junction bases with no gene match: 7. The CDR3, as DNA: TGTGCCTGGAGCTCTTTGGGGACAGGGGGCGAAAAACTGTTTTTT. It codes for CAWSSLGTGGEKLFF.

The genes are TRBV19 and TRBJ1-5; 7 positions match TRBD1. This CDR3 region has 13 residues. V lost 7 bases and J lost 5; bases outside the gene matches: 5. CDR1 is LNHDA, CDR2 SQIVND, per germline (reference sequence). In DNA form, the CDR3 reads TGTGCCAGTACCACGACAGGGTATCAGCCCCAGCATTTT. Translation: CASTTTGYQPQHF. Full variable domain (outside the CDR3, taken from reference TRBV19 and TRBJ1-5): DGGITQSPKYLFRKEGQNVTLSCEQNLNHDAMYWYRQDPGQGLRLIYYSQIVNDFQKGDIAEGYSVSREKKESFPLTVTSAQKNPTAFYLCASTTTGYQPQHFGDGTRLSIL.

This chain uses TRBV28 with TRBJ2-5; the match to TRBD1 covers 7 bases. The V and J ends lost 7 bases and 1 base, in that order; junction bases with no gene match: 3. The CDR3 covers 13 residues. CDR1 and CDR2 (germline): MDHEN, SYDVKM. CDR3 loop: CASTDRAQETQYF. DNA of the CDR3: TGTGCCAGCACAGACAGGGCCCAAGAGACCCAGTACTTC.

This chain joins TRBV11-2 and TRBJ2-3; the match to TRBD1 covers 10 bases. Germline V gene sequence: CDR1 SGHAT, CDR2 FQNNGV. J lost 3 bases, V lost 3 bases, and 3 bases had no gene match. This CDR3 has 15 residues. The CDR3 DNA reads as TGTGCCAGCAGCTTGGACAGGGGGTTTACAGATACGCAGTATTTT. It encodes CASSLDRGFTDTQYF.

The chain has TRBV27 and TRBJ2-3, with 9 positions matching TRBD2. The V gene's germline CDR1 is MNHEY and CDR2 SMNVEV (reference sequence). The CDR3 spans 19 residues. After removal of 2 bases from V and 1 base from J, the junction contained 13 bases not matched to a gene. The CDR3 loop is CASSLSSLAGRWGTDTQYF. The CDR3 coding sequence is TGTGCCAGCAGTTTAAGCTCGCTAGCGGGACGGTGGGGCACAGATACGCAGTATTTT.

The genes are TRBV4-2 and TRBJ2-3; D is unresolved. The CDR3 covers 13 residues. The V gene's germline CDR1 is LGHNA and CDR2 YNFKEQ. Trimming removed 5 bases from V and 2 bases from J, with 8 bases in between. The CDR3 sequence is CASSTRNTDTQYF. Here the CDR3 DNA reads TGTGCCAGCAGCACCAGAAACACAGATACGCAGTATTTT.

V and J are TRBV29-1 and TRBJ2-5, with no clear D. The CDR3 covers 12 residues. Germline CDR1 and CDR2: SQVTM and ANQGSEA. Trimming cost V 4 bases and J 5 bases, with 11 bases left between them. CDR3 amino acids: CSVALPSETQYF. DNA of the CDR3: TGCAGCGTTGCTCTCCCGTCTGAGACCCAGTACTTC.

The chain couples TRBV6-5 to TRBJ2-7, with 7 bases that match TRBD1. CDR3 length: 15 amino acids. From germline, CDR1 is MNHEY and CDR2 SVGAGI. The junction had 8 bases not matched to a gene; V was cut back by 4 bases and J by 2 bases. This chain's CDR3 is CASSSTGDGAYEQYF. In nucleotides, the CDR3 is TGTGCCAGCAGTTCCACAGGGGACGGAGCCTACGAGCAGTACTTC.

The chain links TRBV10-1 to TRBJ2-5; a possible D gene is TRBD1 (6 bases). The CDR3 extends over 15 amino acids. V was cut by 4 bases and J by 2 bases, with 14 bases left in between. In germline, CDR1 is WNHNN, CDR2 SYGVQD (reference sequence). The CDR3 nucleotides are TGCGCCAGCAGTGGTGGGACACCGTTACAAGAGACCCAGTACTTC. Residues: CASSGGTPLQETQYF.

V is TRBV6-1 and J is TRBJ1-2; TRBD1 agrees at 7 bases. Germline loops: CDR1 MNHNS, CDR2 SASEGT. This CDR3 spans 15 amino acids. V lost 7 bases, J lost 3 bases, and 11 bases stayed unmatched. CDR3 protein: CASTETGALDYGYTF. Written as DNA, the CDR3 is TGTGCCAGCACGGAAACAGGGGCGCTGGACTATGGCTACACCTTC.

The gene calls are TRBV9 and TRBJ2-5; 10 nucleotides match TRBD2. This CDR3 contains 17 residues. CDR1 is SGDLS, CDR2 YYNGEE, per germline. V was clipped by 0 bases and J by 0 bases; unmatched bases: 5. The CDR3 DNA reads TGTGCCAGCAGCGTAGGGAATAGCGGGAGGTACCAAGAGACCCAGTACTTC. As protein: CASSVGNSGRYQETQYF.

The chain is built from TRBV27 and TRBJ2-7; 12 bases align to TRBD2. CDR1 and CDR2 from the germline V gene are MNHEY and SMNVEV (reference sequence). V was clipped by 7 bases and J by 6 bases; unmatched bases: 10. This CDR3 region has 15 residues. CDR3 nucleotides: TGTGCCAGCACCAGGACTAGCGGGGAACTTACCGAGCAGTACTTC. It encodes CASTRTSGELTEQYF.

Only one count was recorded for this clone. The chain links TRBV7-8 to TRBJ2-7; D gene unclear. The CDR3 loop spans 13 amino acids. The germline V gene encodes CDR1 SGHVS and CDR2 FQNEAQ. V was trimmed by 1 base and J by 1 base, leaving 5 bases between them. The CDR3: CASSLDTSYEQYF. Here the CDR3 DNA reads TGTGCCAGCAGCTTAGACACATCCTACGAGCAGTACTTC. Based on the CDR3 plus reference TRBV7-8 and TRBJ2-7, the full variable domain is GAGVSQSPRYKVAKRGQDVALRCDPISGHVSLFWYQQALGQGPEFLTYFQNEAQLDKSGLPSDRFFAERPEGSVSTLKIQRTQQEDSAVYLCASSLDTSYEQYFGPGTRLTVT.

The chain combines TRBV5-4 with TRBJ2-7, with TRBD2 matching over 8 bases. This CDR3 spans 14 amino acids. Unmatched junction bases numbered 14, after V lost 9 bases and J lost 6 bases. Germline loops: CDR1 SGHNT, CDR2 YYREEE (reference sequence). This CDR3 is CAMWWREAIAEQYF. In DNA form, the CDR3 reads TGTGCCATGTGGTGGCGGGAGGCCATAGCCGAGCAGTACTTC.

J is TRBJ1-1 and V is TRBV25-1; 11 positions match TRBD1. The V gene's germline CDR1 is MGHDK and CDR2 SYGVNS. This CDR3 spans 15 amino acids. J gave up 5 bases and V 1 base, and 3 bases lay outside the gene matches. The CDR3 reads CASSEWTGGDTEAFF. For the CDR3, the DNA is TGTGCCAGCAGTGAATGGACAGGGGGCGATACTGAAGCTTTCTTT.

CDR3 bases: TGTGCCAGCAGCGTAGAGGTCAGGGGAGGGGACACTGAAGCTTTCTTT. This translates into CASSVEVRGGDTEAFF. The rearrangement joins TRBV9 to TRBJ1-1, with D perhaps TRBD1 (6 bases). This CDR3 spans 16 amino acids. V lost 0 bases and J lost 3, with 15 bases in between. Germline CDR1 and CDR2: SGDLS and YYNGEE.

The chain combines TRBV6-5 with TRBJ1-1; D might be TRBD1 (6 bases). Germline lookup yields CDR1 MNHEY and CDR2 SVGAGI. The ends were cut back, 0 bases at V and 5 bases at J, with 13 bases in the middle. The CDR3 loop spans 15 amino acids. CDR3 protein: CASSYSPGAGTEAFF. As DNA, the CDR3 is TGTGCCAGCAGTTACTCACCAGGGGCGGGTACTGAAGCTTTCTTT.

The CDR3 is CASSLYLGGLGTDTQYF. The DNA of the CDR3 is TGTGCCAGCAGTTTATATCTCGGGGGTTTAGGCACAGATACGCAGTATTTT. The J gene is TRBJ2-3, the V gene TRBV27; a weak D match, TRBD2 (6 bases). The CDR3 has 17 residues. Trimming cost V 1 base and J 1 base, with 15 bases left between them. Germline V lookup: CDR1 MNHEY, CDR2 SMNVEV (reference sequence).

The chain has TRBV5-1 and TRBJ2-5, with TRBD1 as a possible D gene (5 bases). Trimming left V 2 bases short and J 3 bases short, with 11 bases between. This CDR3 has 14 amino acids. Germline loops: CDR1 SGHRS, CDR2 YFSETQ. The CDR3 loop is CASSLGEREETQYF. For the CDR3, the DNA is TGCGCCAGCAGCTTAGGGGAAAGAGAAGAGACCCAGTACTTC. The entire variable domain, with the rest obtained from reference TRBV5-1 and TRBJ2-5, is as follows: KAGVTQTPRYLIKTRGQQVTLSCSPISGHRSVSWYQQTPGQGLQFLFEYFSETQRNKGNFPGRFSGRQFSNSRSEMNVSTLELGDSALYLCASSLGEREETQYFGPGTRLLVL.

The V call is TRBV11-2, the J call TRBJ2-2, with D possibly being TRBD2 (5 bases). Germline CDR1 SGHAT, CDR2 FQNNGV. V lost 8 bases, J lost 4 bases, and 17 bases lay in between. The CDR3 has 15 amino acids. In nucleotides, the CDR3 is TGTGCCAGCCGGAAACCCGGACTCCTCACCGGGGAGCTGTTTTTT. It yields the protein CASRKPGLLTGELFF. The variable domain in full, with the rest retrieved from reference TRBV11-2 and TRBJ2-2, is EAGVAQSPRYKIIEKRQSVAFWCNPISGHATLYWYQQILGQGPKLLIQFQNNGVVDDSQLPKDRFSAERLKGVDSTLKIQPAKLEDSAVYLCASRKPGLLTGELFFGEGSRLTVL.

The chain has TRBV27 and TRBJ2-3, with 12 bases aligning to TRBD2. The CDR3 spans 16 residues. V trimming: 4 bases; J trimming: 4 bases; junction bases outside the gene matches: 6. Germline CDR1 MNHEY, CDR2 SMNVEV (reference sequence). The CDR3 nucleotides are TGTGCCAGCAGTTCCGGACTAGCGGGAACCCCAGATACGCAGTATTTT. Its protein product is CASSSGLAGTPDTQYF.

The gene calls are TRBV4-1 and TRBJ2-2, with D possibly being TRBD1 (5 bases). V lost 3 bases and J 4 bases, leaving 15 bases between the germline ends. This CDR3 has 16 amino acids. Germline CDR1 MGHRA, CDR2 YSYEKL. The DNA for the CDR3 is TGCGCCAGCAGCCAGTGGATTAGGGGTGTCACCGGGGAGCTGTTTTTT. Its protein is CASSQWIRGVTGELFF.

The table lists this clone with a count of one. The chain joins TRBV7-8 to TRBJ2-4, with a possible D match to TRBD2 (6 bases). V dropped 5 bases and J dropped 2 bases, with 13 bases sitting between them. CDR3 length: 15 amino acids. Germline assignment: CDR1 SGHVS and CDR2 FQNEAQ. The CDR3 here is CASSPRLVTKNIQYF. CDR3 nucleotide sequence: TGTGCCAGCAGCCCCAGACTAGTTACCAAAAACATTCAGTACTTC. Variable domain in full (rest from reference TRBV7-8 and TRBJ2-4): GAGVSQSPRYKVAKRGQDVALRCDPISGHVSLFWYQQALGQGPEFLTYFQNEAQLDKSGLPSDRFFAERPEGSVSTLKIQRTQQEDSAVYLCASSPRLVTKNIQYFGAGTRLSVL.

The chain is built from TRBV2 and TRBJ2-1; TRBD1 might be the D (5 bases). Germline CDR1 is SNHLY and CDR2 is FYNNEI. This CDR3 is 13 amino acids long. With 6 bases removed from V and 5 bases from J, the gap between germline ends came to 11 bases. CDR3 bases: TGTGCCAGCAGCAGGTACAGGAACAATGAGCAGTTCTTC. This codes for CASSRYRNNEQFF.

J is TRBJ2-7 and V is TRBV6-5; D is ambiguous. The V end was cut by 4 bases, the J end by 0 bases, with 16 bases between. CDR3 length: 16 amino acids. Germline values: CDR1 MNHEY, CDR2 SVGAGI. CDR3 DNA sequence: TGTGCCAGCAGTTCAAGCTTCGCGGAGAGCTCCTACGAGCAGTACTTC. Amino acid sequence: CASSSSFAESSYEQYF.

The CDR3 nucleotides read TGTGCCACCAGCCCTGCGGGAGGAGAGACCCAGTACTTC. Its translation is CATSPAGGETQYF. The chain is built from TRBV15 and TRBJ2-5; the match to TRBD2 covers 8 bases. The junction had 3 bases not matched to a gene; V was cut back by 5 bases and J by 4 bases. The CDR3 runs 13 residues. Germline V gives CDR1 LNHNV, CDR2 YYDKDF (reference sequence).

This clone has a single count. One end of the junction fails to match germline, which may point to a read error. The chain combines TRBV7-7 with TRBJ2-5; D may be TRBD2 (7 bases). This CDR3 spans 15 amino acids. Germline V gives CDR1 SSHAT, CDR2 FNYEAQ (reference sequence). CDR3: CASSPRGAEGETQYF. CDR3 DNA sequence: TGTGCTAGCAGCCCCCGGGGGGCGGAGGGTGAGACCCAGTACTTC.

The chain is built from TRBV5-1 and TRBJ2-4; TRBD1 matches at 9 bases. Germline V gene data show CDR1 as SGHRS and CDR2 as YFSETQ. The CDR3 extends over 16 amino acids. V dropped 1 base and J dropped 9; count of bases not matched to a gene: 11. The CDR3, as DNA: TGCGCCAGCAGCTTGTTAGCGGCGGACAGGGGCGGCATTCAGTACTTC. Translation: CASSLLAADRGGIQYF. The full variable domain, with the rest looked up from reference TRBV5-1 and TRBJ2-4, is KAGVTQTPRYLIKTRGQQVTLSCSPISGHRSVSWYQQTPGQGLQFLFEYFSETQRNKGNFPGRFSGRQFSNSRSEMNVSTLELGDSALYLCASSLLAADRGGIQYFGAGTRLSVL.

CDR3 loop: CASKPLADYTDTQYF. CDR3 coding DNA: TGTGCCAGCAAACCACTAGCGGACTACACAGATACGCAGTATTTT. The chain combines TRBV27 with TRBJ2-3; 8 bases agree with TRBD2. This CDR3 contains 15 residues. The germline gives CDR1 MNHEY, CDR2 SMNVEV (reference sequence). Trimming cost V 7 bases and J 2 bases; bases outside gene matches: 8.